Below, 18 T cell receptor beta chains from the same sample are listed, as sequenced in a study of blood T cells in healthy people across ages. A second PCR of 7 to 11 cycles used a sample-barcoded 5' primer and a J-beta primer mix. TCRdb re-called the 5' RACE reads with MiXCR, one entry per CDR3 protein. The table has 1.5 million to 2 million distinct CDR3 sequences, around 40% seen once. The sample was blood. The receptors stem from a human donor in good health.

The sample holds a few counts of this clonotype. The V call is TRBV29-1, the J call TRBJ2-1; 8 bases are a match to TRBD1. This CDR3 contains 13 residues. Looked up from germline, CDR1 is SQVTM and CDR2 is ANQGSEA. V shed 5 bases and J 7 bases; nucleotides not matched to a gene: 7. Here the CDR3 reads CSVRTGKRNEQFF. In nucleotides, the CDR3 is TGCAGCGTTCGGACAGGGAAGAGGAATGAGCAGTTCTTC.

This clonotype was detected only a few times. The chain uses TRBV20-1 and TRBJ1-4; 8 bases are a match to TRBD1. V lost 2 bases to trimming and J lost 6 bases; unmatched junction nucleotides: 2. Germline V gives CDR1 DFQATT, CDR2 SNEGSKA (reference sequence). This CDR3 is 13 amino acids long. CDR3 in DNA: TGCAGTGCTAGACAGGGGGCGGATGAAAAACTGTTTTTT. It yields the protein CSARQGADEKLFF.

The chain employs TRBV12-5 and TRBJ2-5; 9 nucleotides align to TRBD1. The J call may be in error: the DNA end matches TRBJ2-7 better. Per the germline V gene, CDR1 is LGHNT and CDR2 is FRNRAP. This CDR3 comprises 16 residues. The CDR3 DNA sequence: TGTGCTAGTGGCTACGCTGAATGGGACAGGGCGGGCGAGCAGTACTTC. Translation: CASGYAEWDRAGEQYF.

V gene TRBV7-2 combines with J gene TRBJ2-7; either TRBD1 or TRBD2 may fit D (5 bases each). This CDR3 has 16 amino acids. Germline CDR1 reads SGHTA; CDR2 reads FQGNSA. Trimming pared 9 bases from V and 0 bases from J, leaving 21 bases between. The CDR3 loop reads CARLSKQDLYSYEQYF. The CDR3 coding sequence is TGTGCCAGGCTTTCCAAACAGGACTTATACTCCTACGAGCAGTACTTC.

In its sample, this clonotype was seen a few times. The chain is built from TRBV6-2 or TRBV6-3 and TRBJ2-1; 13 nucleotides align to TRBD2. V was pared by 2 bases and J by 3 bases, with 10 bases of the junction left unmatched. The CDR3 consists of 19 residues. The germline CDR1 and CDR2 sequences are MNHEY and SVGEGT. For the CDR3, the DNA is TGTGCCAGCAGTTACGTGACTAGCGGGGGGACCCCAGACTACAATGAGCAGTTCTTC. It codes for CASSYVTSGGTPDYNEQFF.

This clonotype was picked up one time. The J gene is TRBJ2-3, the V gene TRBV5-4; D is uncertain. CDR1 is SGHNT and CDR2 is YYREEE in the germline V gene (reference sequence). Trimming removed 1 base at V and 4 bases at J, with 4 bases between. This CDR3 spans 12 amino acids. CDR3 sequence: CASSLWPDTQYF. CDR3 in DNA: TGTGCCAGCAGCTTGTGGCCAGATACGCAGTATTTT.

This clonotype turned up a few times. This sequence joins TRBV5-1 and TRBJ2-5, with unresolved D. The CDR3 contains 13 residues. Germline values: CDR1 SGHRS, CDR2 YFSETQ. Trimming stripped 3 bases from V and 5 bases from J, with 11 bases between. CDR3 sequence: CASSSGGHETQYF. DNA of the CDR3: TGCGCCAGCAGCTCCGGTGGGCATGAGACCCAGTACTTC.

The rearrangement uses TRBV5-1 and TRBJ2-7, with D perhaps matching TRBD1 (7 bases). This CDR3 has 15 amino acids. CDR1 and CDR2 from the germline V gene are SGHRS and YFSETQ. V lost 0 bases to trimming and J lost 3 bases, with 13 bases between them. The CDR3 sequence: CASSLGAGGNYEQYF. The CDR3, as DNA: TGCGCCAGCAGCTTGGGCGCAGGGGGGAACTACGAGCAGTACTTC.

This clonotype was seen only a few times. V is TRBV12-3 or TRBV12-4 and J is TRBJ2-1; 8 nucleotides line up with TRBD1. The CDR3 runs to 16 residues. Trimming took 6 bases from V and 0 from J; bases not matched to a gene: 7. CDR3 loop: CASSNQGASSYNEQFF. DNA of the CDR3: TGTGCCAGCAGCAACCAGGGGGCGAGCTCCTACAATGAGCAGTTCTTC.

This clonotype was seen a handful of times. The chain couples TRBV3-1 to TRBJ2-3; D remains unclear. This CDR3 has 13 residues. In germline, CDR1 is LGHDT, CDR2 YNNKEL (reference sequence). Between the trimmed V and J ends, which lost 1 base and 2 bases, there was a span of 4 bases. The CDR3 here is CASSQAPTDTQYF. DNA of the CDR3: TGTGCCAGCAGCCAAGCCCCCACAGATACGCAGTATTTT.

J is TRBJ1-2 and V is TRBV13, with TRBD1 matching 9 bases. CDR1 PRHDT and CDR2 FYEKMQ come from the germline V gene (reference sequence). This CDR3 spans 15 amino acids. Trimming removed 8 bases from V and 2 bases from J; junction bases left unmatched: 9. The CDR3 loop reads CASGDTGGYNYGYTF. The CDR3 DNA reads as TGTGCCAGCGGCGACACAGGGGGCTACAACTATGGCTACACCTTC. Variable domain in full (rest from reference TRBV13 and TRBJ1-2): AAGVIQSPRHLIKEKRETATLKCYPIPRHDTVYWYQQGPGQDPQFLISFYEKMQSDKGSIPDRFSAQQFSDYHSELNMSSLELGDSALYFCASGDTGGYNYGYTFGSGTRLTVV.

This rearrangement joins TRBV4-3 to TRBJ1-1; the D is unclear. The CDR3 spans 16 residues. V was clipped by 0 bases and J by 3 bases, with 14 bases between them. Germline CDR1 LGHNA, CDR2 YSLEER. The CDR3 coding sequence is TGCGCCAGCAGCCAAGATGATGGGGAAGGCGACACTGAAGCTTTCTTT. It encodes CASSQDDGEGDTEAFF.

V gene TRBV6-2 or TRBV6-3 combines with J gene TRBJ1-1, with 8 bases matching TRBD1. There are 12 residues in the CDR3. V was clipped by 6 bases and J by 7 bases; unmatched bases: 4. The germline V gene encodes CDR1 MNHEY and CDR2 SVGEGT. The CDR3 DNA reads as TGTGCCAGCAGACCGACAGGGGTTGAAGCTTTCTTT. Protein product: CASRPTGVEAFF.

This clonotype turned up a few times. The chain recombines TRBV20-1 with TRBJ2-1; D is possibly TRBD1 (5 bases). Germline CDR1 is DFQATT and CDR2 is SNEGSKA (reference sequence). V lost 4 bases and J 6 bases, leaving 19 bases between the germline ends. The CDR3 sequence is 15 residues long. The CDR3 sequence: CSAIKVDKGVNEQFF. DNA for the CDR3: TGCAGTGCTATAAAAGTGGACAAAGGGGTCAATGAGCAGTTCTTC.

This clonotype was seen more than once but under ten times. The chain uses TRBV7-9 and TRBJ1-2; 12 bases fit TRBD1. V was clipped by 4 bases and J by 4 bases; unmatched bases: 4. Germline CDR1 and CDR2: SEHNR and FQNEAQ (reference sequence). The CDR3 extends over 15 amino acids. CDR3 amino acids: CASSYGTGGGYGYTF. In nucleotides, the CDR3 is TGTGCCAGCAGCTACGGGACAGGGGGCGGCTATGGCTACACCTTC.

This clonotype was detected only a few times. J is TRBJ2-1 and V is TRBV10-3, with D possibly matching TRBD2 (7 bases). Germline V gene lookup returns CDR1 ENHRY and CDR2 SYGVKD. The CDR3 covers 19 residues. The germline V and J ends were trimmed by 5 bases and 0 bases, with 23 bases remaining between them. CDR3: CAISPPIGGGLSSYNEQFF. CDR3 coding DNA: TGTGCCATCAGTCCCCCAATCGGCGGGGGCCTAAGCTCCTACAATGAGCAGTTCTTC.

This clonotype showed up just once. The chain carries TRBV27 and TRBJ1-5; tentative D call: TRBD1 (5 bases). Germline loops: CDR1 MNHEY, CDR2 SMNVEV (reference sequence). Trimming pared 3 bases from V and 6 bases from J, leaving 12 bases between. This CDR3 comprises 14 residues. As DNA, the CDR3 is TGTGCCAGCAGTTTGACGTTAGGGACTCAGCCCCAGCATTTT. Translation: CASSLTLGTQPQHF.

The chain carries TRBV3-1 and TRBJ1-6, with D tentatively TRBD1 (5 bases). The CDR3 runs to 15 residues. Germline V lookup: CDR1 LGHDT, CDR2 YNNKEL (reference sequence). Deletions cut 5 bases from V and 7 bases from J, with 15 bases between. The CDR3: CASSKEDSRNSPLHF. CDR3 in DNA: TGTGCCAGCAGCAAGGAAGACAGCCGAAATTCACCCCTCCACTTT.